The T cell receptor beta chain described here comes from a study of OX40 agonist ivuxolimab in advanced cancers. The overall study: Across the patients, intravenous ivuxolimab was delivered every 2 weeks at 0.01 to 10 mg/kg.

Repertoires were generated with immunoSEQ multiplex PCR, while TCRdb's copy carries only in-frame clones and drops some. The table shows more than 80,000 clones, with roughly nine tenths occurring only once. The CDR3 is made up of 15 amino acids. V was clipped by 8 bases and J by 0 bases; unmatched bases: 9. In germline, CDR1 is LNHDA, CDR2 SQIVND (reference sequence). The source material was CD4+ or CD8+ T cells sorted from blood, sampled in a trial of the OX40 agonist ivuxolimab. The receptor was derived from an adult with an advanced solid tumor such as melanoma, head and neck, liver or kidney cancer. V is TRBV19 and J is TRBJ1-1; 7 bases fit TRBD1. DNA for the CDR3: TGTGCCAGTTATTATGGGACAGAGATGAACACTGAAGCTTTCTTT. Translated, it gives CASYYGTEMNTEAFF. The whole variable domain, remainder taken from reference TRBV19 and TRBJ1-1, is DGGITQSPKYLFRKEGQNVTLSCEQNLNHDAMYWYRQDPGQGLRLIYYSQIVNDFQKGDIAEGYSVSREKKESFPLTVTSAQKNPTAFYLCASYYGTEMNTEAFFGQGTRLTVV.